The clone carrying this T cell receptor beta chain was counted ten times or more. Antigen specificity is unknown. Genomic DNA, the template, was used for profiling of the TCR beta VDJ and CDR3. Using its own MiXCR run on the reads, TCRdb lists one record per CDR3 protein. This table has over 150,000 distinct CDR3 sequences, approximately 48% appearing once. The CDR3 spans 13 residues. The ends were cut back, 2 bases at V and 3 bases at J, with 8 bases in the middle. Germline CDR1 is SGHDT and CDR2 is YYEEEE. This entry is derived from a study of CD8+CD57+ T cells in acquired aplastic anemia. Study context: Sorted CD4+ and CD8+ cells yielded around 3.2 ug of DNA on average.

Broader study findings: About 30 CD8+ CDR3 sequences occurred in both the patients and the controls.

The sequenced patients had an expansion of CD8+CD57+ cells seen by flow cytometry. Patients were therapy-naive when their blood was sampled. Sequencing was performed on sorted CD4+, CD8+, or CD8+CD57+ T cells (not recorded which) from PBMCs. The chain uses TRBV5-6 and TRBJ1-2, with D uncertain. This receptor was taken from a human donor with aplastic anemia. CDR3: CASSLERYYGYTF. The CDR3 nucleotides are TGTGCCAGCAGCTTAGAACGGTACTATGGCTACACCTTC.